This TCR beta chain was recorded in a study of post-analysis software for immune sequencing data. Findings of the study overall: The five TRBV segments detected at higher frequency in patients than in controls included TRBV5-6, TRBV5-1 and TRBV20-1. Batch-matched samples strongly co-clustered by F measure. Controls had significantly higher normalized Chao1 diversity than multiple sclerosis patients.

This CDR3 region has 15 residues. Trimming stripped 5 bases from V and 0 bases from J, with 8 bases between. Germline V lookup: CDR1 MDHEN, CDR2 SYDVKM. As for this clonotype: Its antigen remains unknown.

Included in the TCR beta cDNA libraries were unique molecular identifiers. The source material, 1 to 10 million T cells, gave rise to 500,000 or so cDNA molecules. MiXCR was run by TCRdb on the PCR reads, yielding one entry per CDR3 protein. The data hold around 180,000 distinct CDR3 sequences, with approximately 28% observed a single time. The genes are TRBV28 and TRBJ2-6; D not resolved. Material for sequencing was blood. The sequence derives from a girl under 18 with multiple sclerosis. The CDR3 region has the DNA TGTGCCAGCAGTGGCTGGGGCTCTGGGGCCAACGTCCTGACTTTC. It encodes CASSGWGSGANVLTF.